The 3 T cell receptor beta chains below all came from one sample that was sequenced in a study of beta chain features in type 1 diabetes. General observations from the study: Across all four CD4+ subsets, people with type 1 diabetes showed modestly shorter TCRB CDR3s.

Expressed TCRB transcripts were sequenced, since all the RNA that had been isolated was reverse transcribed. Generated by immunoSEQ multiplex PCR, the TCRdb table keeps only in-frame clones and is missing some. This table holds about 400,000 clones, over 10% found once. Antigens for these TCRs are unknown. Material for sequencing was naive CD4+ T cells from blood. These receptors all stem from a young woman with type 1 diabetes.

Comments on this clone: Other DNA sequences in this sample translate to the same CDR3. CDR3 sequence: CASSPGQGSSYEQYF. CDR3 DNA: TGTGCCAGCTCACCGGGACAGGGAAGCTCCTACGAGCAGTACTTC. The genes are TRBV18 and TRBJ2-7, with 9 bases that match TRBD1. Germline-derived CDR1 and CDR2 are KGHSH and LQKENI. V lost 3 bases to trimming and J lost 0 bases; unmatched junction nucleotides: 3. The CDR3 is 15 residues long.

The sample holds a few counts of this clone. The genes are TRBV7-2 and TRBJ2-5; 9 bases agree with TRBD1. Germline values: CDR1 SGHTA, CDR2 FQGNSA. This CDR3 contains 14 residues. The V and J ends lost 7 bases and 5 bases, in that order; junction bases with no gene match: 8. The CDR3 nucleotides are TGTGCCAGCACCCCGGGACAGGGAGGGGAGACCCAGTACTTC. It codes for CASTPGQGGETQYF.

This clone has more than one count but fewer than ten. The chain has TRBV28 and TRBJ2-7; TRBD1 aligns across 9 bases. J lost 2 bases, V lost 4 bases, and 6 bases had no gene match. This CDR3 spans 15 amino acids. The germline V gene has CDR1 MDHEN and CDR2 SYDVKM. The CDR3 sequence: CASSSGQGPTYEQYF. The DNA of the CDR3 is TGTGCCAGCAGTTCAGGACAGGGGCCTACCTACGAGCAGTACTTC.